This T cell receptor (beta chain) stems from a study of T-cell reconstitution after alpha-beta-depleted transplantation in children. Study conclusions and caveats: There were some patients whose high TCRbeta diversity at day 60 came from surviving recipient T cells and thymic progenitors. Roughly two months post-transplant, alpha-beta T cells reportedly originated from several hundred graft clones that had expanded.

CDR1 LGHNA and CDR2 YSLEER come from the germline V gene. This CDR3 region has 14 residues. V gave up 4 bases and J gave up 1 base, with 7 bases separating them. Only a few counts were recorded for this clonotype. The target antigen is unknown. The library targeted TCRbeta and was prepared with unique molecular identifiers. MiXCR was run by TCRdb on the PCR reads, yielding one entry per CDR3 protein. The sample lists about 980,000 distinct CDR3 sequences; about 31% were seen once. The sequence came from a boy in the first two years of life who had a stem cell transplant for SCID, so the T cells may come from the graft donor. The chain has TRBV4-3 and TRBJ2-2; D not resolved. Sequencing used PBMCs, mostly from graft donor cells, obtained 360 days after TCRalphabeta/CD19-depleted stem cell transplant. DNA for the CDR3: TGCGCCAGCAGCCCCCAGAAGAACACCGGGGAGCTGTTTTTT. This sequence encodes CASSPQKNTGELFF.